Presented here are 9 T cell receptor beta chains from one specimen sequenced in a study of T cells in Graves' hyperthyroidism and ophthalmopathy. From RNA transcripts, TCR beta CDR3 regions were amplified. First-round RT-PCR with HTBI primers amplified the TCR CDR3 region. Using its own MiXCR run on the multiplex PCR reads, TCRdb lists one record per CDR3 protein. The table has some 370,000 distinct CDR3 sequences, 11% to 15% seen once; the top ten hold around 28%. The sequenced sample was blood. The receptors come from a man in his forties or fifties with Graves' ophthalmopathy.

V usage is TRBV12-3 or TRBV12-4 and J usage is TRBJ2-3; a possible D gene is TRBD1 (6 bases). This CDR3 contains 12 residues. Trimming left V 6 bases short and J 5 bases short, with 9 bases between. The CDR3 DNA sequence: TGTGCCAGCAGCCGACAGGTAGATACGCAGTATTTT. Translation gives CASSRQVDTQYF.

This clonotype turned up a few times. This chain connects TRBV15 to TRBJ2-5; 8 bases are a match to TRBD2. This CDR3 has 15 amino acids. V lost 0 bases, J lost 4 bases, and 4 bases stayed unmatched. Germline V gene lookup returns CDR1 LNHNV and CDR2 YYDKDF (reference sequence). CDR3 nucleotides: TGTGCCACCAGCAGAGATCGGGGGGGAGGAGAGACCCAGTACTTC. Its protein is CATSRDRGGGETQYF. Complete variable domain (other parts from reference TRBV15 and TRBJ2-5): DAMVIQNPRYQVTQFGKPVTLSCSQTLNHNVMYWYQQKSSQAPKLLFHYYDKDFNNEADTPDNFQSRRPNTSFCFLDIRSPGLGDTAMYLCATSRDRGGGETQYFGPGTRLLVL.

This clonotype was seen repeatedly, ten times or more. In nucleotides, the CDR3 is TGTGCCACCAGCAGCAGCGGGAGGGCCTTCAAGTACAATGAGCAGTTCTTC. The encoded protein is CATSSSGRAFKYNEQFF. V is TRBV15 and J is TRBJ2-1; 10 nucleotides agree with TRBD2. From germline, CDR1 is LNHNV and CDR2 YYDKDF (reference sequence). CDR3 size: 17 residues. V trimming: 3 bases; J trimming: 4 bases; junction bases outside the gene matches: 9. Full variable domain (outside the CDR3, taken from reference TRBV15 and TRBJ2-1): DAMVIQNPRYQVTQFGKPVTLSCSQTLNHNVMYWYQQKSSQAPKLLFHYYDKDFNNEADTPDNFQSRRPNTSFCFLDIRSPGLGDTAMYLCATSSSGRAFKYNEQFFGPGTRLTVL.

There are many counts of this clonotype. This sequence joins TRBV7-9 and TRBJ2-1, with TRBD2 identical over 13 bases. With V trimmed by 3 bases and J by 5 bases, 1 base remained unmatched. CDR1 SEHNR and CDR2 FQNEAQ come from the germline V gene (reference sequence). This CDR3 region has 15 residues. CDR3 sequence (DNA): TGTGCCAGCAGCTTCGGGACTAGCGGGAACAATGAGCAGTTCTTC. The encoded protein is CASSFGTSGNNEQFF. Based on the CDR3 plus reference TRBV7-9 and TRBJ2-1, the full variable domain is DTGVSQNPRHKITKRGQNVTFRCDPISEHNRLYWYRQTLGQGPEFLTYFQNEAQLEKSRLLSDRFSAERPKGSFSTLEIQRTEQGDSAMYLCASSFGTSGNNEQFFGPGTRLTVL.

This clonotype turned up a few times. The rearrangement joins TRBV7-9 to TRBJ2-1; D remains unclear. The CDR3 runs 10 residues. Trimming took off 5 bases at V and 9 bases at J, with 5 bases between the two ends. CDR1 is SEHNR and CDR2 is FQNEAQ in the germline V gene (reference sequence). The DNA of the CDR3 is TGTGCCAGCAGCGATAGTGAGCAGTTCTTC. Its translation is CASSDSEQFF. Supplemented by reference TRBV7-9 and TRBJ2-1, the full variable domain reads DTGVSQNPRHKITKRGQNVTFRCDPISEHNRLYWYRQTLGQGPEFLTYFQNEAQLEKSRLLSDRFSAERPKGSFSTLEIQRTEQGDSAMYLCASSDSEQFFGPGTRLTVL.

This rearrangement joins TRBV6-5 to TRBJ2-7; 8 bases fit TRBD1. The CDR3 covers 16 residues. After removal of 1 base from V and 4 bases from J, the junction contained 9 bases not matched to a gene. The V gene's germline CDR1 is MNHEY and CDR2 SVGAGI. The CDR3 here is CASSYLGQGISYEQYF. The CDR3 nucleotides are TGTGCCAGCAGTTACTTAGGACAGGGTATATCGTACGAGCAGTACTTC.

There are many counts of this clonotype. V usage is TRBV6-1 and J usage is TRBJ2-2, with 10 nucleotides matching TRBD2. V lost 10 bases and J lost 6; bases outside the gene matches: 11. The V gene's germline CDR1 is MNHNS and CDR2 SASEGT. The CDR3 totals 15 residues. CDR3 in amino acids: CATRSLAGASGELFF. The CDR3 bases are TGTGCCACCAGAAGTCTAGCGGGAGCTTCCGGGGAGCTGTTTTTT.

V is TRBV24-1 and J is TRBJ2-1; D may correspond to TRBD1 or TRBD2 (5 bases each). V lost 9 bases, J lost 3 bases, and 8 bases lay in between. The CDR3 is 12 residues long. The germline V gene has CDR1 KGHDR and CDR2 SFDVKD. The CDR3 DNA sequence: TGTGCCACCGGGACGGGCTACAATGAGCAGTTCTTC. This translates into CATGTGYNEQFF.

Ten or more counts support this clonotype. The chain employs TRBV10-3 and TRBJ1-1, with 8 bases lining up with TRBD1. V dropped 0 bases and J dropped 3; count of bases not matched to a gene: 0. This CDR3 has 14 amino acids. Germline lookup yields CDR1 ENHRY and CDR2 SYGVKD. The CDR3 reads CAISESTGDTEAFF. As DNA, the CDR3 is TGTGCCATCAGTGAGTCGACAGGGGACACTGAAGCTTTCTTT.